Ten or more counts support the clone carrying this T cell receptor (beta chain). This sample was taken from a study of T cells in Graves' hyperthyroidism and ophthalmopathy. It was RNA transcripts that yielded the amplified TCR beta CDR3 regions. An initial round of RT-PCR targeting the TCR CDR3 relied on the HTBI primer set. TCRdb reanalysed the multiplex PCR reads using MiXCR and keeps one entry per CDR3 protein. The sample carries around 760,000 distinct CDR3 sequences, 35% recorded once. Trimming stripped 5 bases from V and 1 base from J, with 8 bases between. This CDR3 spans 14 amino acids. CDR1 and CDR2 from the germline V gene are SGHTA and FQGNSA.

The sequencing input was blood. The V call is TRBV7-2, the J call TRBJ2-2; no firm D call. The TCR sequence derives from a woman aged 40 to 50 with Graves' hyperthyroidism. The CDR3 spells CASSTFRNTGELFF. CDR3 DNA: TGTGCCAGCAGCACCTTCAGGAACACCGGGGAGCTGTTTTTT.